This entry is about one T cell receptor beta chain. In its sample, this clone was seen once. Its cognate antigen has yet to be identified. One junction end does not reproduce the germline sequence, and a read error may be involved. The trial excluded patients who had a history of autoimmune disease or were on systemic immunosuppression. Peripheral blood for TCR sequencing was drawn from every dose cohort at baseline, at cycle 4 day 1 and at cycle 7 day 1. Samples were obtained from an open-label, multicenter, first-in-human phase I dose-escalation trial of ivuxolimab. Adults with locally advanced or metastatic melanoma, renal cell, hepatocellular, or head and neck squamous cell carcinoma were enrolled in the trial. CD4+ and CD8+ T cells were sorted separately from peripheral blood before TCR sequencing. This entry belongs to a study of OX40 agonist ivuxolimab in advanced cancers. Study-wide context: The costimulatory receptor OX40 (CD134) was targeted by ivuxolimab, a fully human IgG2 agonistic monoclonal antibody. Intravenous ivuxolimab was administered to patients every 2 weeks at six dose levels: 0.01, 0.1, 0.3, 1.5, 3 and 10 mg/kg. Among the approximately 54 dose-escalation patients, about 20 had hepatocellular carcinoma, 15 melanoma, 9 renal cell carcinoma and 9 head and neck cancer. In the dose-escalation cohort, 82.7% of patients were male, and the mean age was around 60 years, with a range of 23 to 79. Prior anti-PD-1, anti-PD-L1 or anti-CTLA-4 therapy was permitted, and checkpoint inhibitors had been received by about 36% of dose-escalation patients. Partial responses were achieved by three dose-escalation patients, of whom one had hepatocellular carcinoma and two had cutaneous melanoma. Peripheral TCRbeta sequencing was intended to test whether TCR sequence diversity was altered and clonal T-cell expansion was caused by ivuxolimab. The paper reports the monotherapy dose-escalation portion (N of about 47 patients) of the phase I ivuxolimab trial.

Genomic DNA was isolated from the sorted cells so that the TCRbeta CDR3 region could be sequenced. The immunoSEQ Assay was used for sequencing of TCRbeta CDR3 regions. In TCRdb, the immuneACCESS table is reduced to in-frame sequences with V and J assigned. These tables do not hold every clone; where another copy was compared, an unresolved V gene accounts for under half, and the others remain unexplained. A total of 65,000 or so clones appear in this sample, around 81% of them only once. The ten largest clonotypes hold around 4% of the sample. The paper as a whole reports these results and caveats: Which antigens the clonally expanded peripheral T cells were specific for was not determined. At doses from 0.1 to 3.0 mg/kg, clonal expansion was seen in both CD4+ and CD8+ blood T cells between baseline and week 6. After ivuxolimab, more expanded clones were found on average in CD8+ T cells than in CD4+ T cells. Low levels of normalized T-cell clonal expansion were also seen in some nonresponding patients. In partial responders in the 0.1-3.0 mg/kg groups, normalized peripheral clonal expansion was found to be among the lowest, especially among CD8+ T cells.

The CDR3 holds 15 amino acids from the cysteine to the phenylalanine. Of the read, only the CDR3 DNA is kept; its 45 bases are in frame from base 1. The CDR1 and CDR2 encoded by the germline V gene (reference sequence) are MNHEY and SMNVEV. Sequenced here: CD4+ or CD8+ T cells sorted from blood, sampled in a trial of the OX40 agonist ivuxolimab. The TCR was taken from an adult with an advanced solid tumor such as melanoma, head and neck, liver or kidney cancer. This chain is built from TRBV27 and TRBJ2-7; TRBD2 is a possible D gene, resting on 5 matching bases. The DNA sequence is as follows: TGTGCCAGCAGATTATTAGAGGGTAGCTCCTACGAGCAGTACTTC. It is translated as CASRLLEGSSYEQYF.